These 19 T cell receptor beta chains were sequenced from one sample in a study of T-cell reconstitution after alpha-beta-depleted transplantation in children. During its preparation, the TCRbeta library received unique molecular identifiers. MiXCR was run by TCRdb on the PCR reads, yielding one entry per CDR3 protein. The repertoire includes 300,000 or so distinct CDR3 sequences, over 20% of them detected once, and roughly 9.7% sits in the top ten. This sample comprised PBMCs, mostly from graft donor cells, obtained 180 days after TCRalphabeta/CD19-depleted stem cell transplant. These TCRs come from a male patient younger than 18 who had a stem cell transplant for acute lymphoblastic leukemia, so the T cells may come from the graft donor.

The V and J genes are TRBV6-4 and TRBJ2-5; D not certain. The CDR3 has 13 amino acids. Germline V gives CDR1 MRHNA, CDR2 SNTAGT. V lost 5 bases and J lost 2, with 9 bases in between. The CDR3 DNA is TGTGCCAGCAGTCACCTAGGGCAAGAGACCCAGTACTTC. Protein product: CASSHLGQETQYF.

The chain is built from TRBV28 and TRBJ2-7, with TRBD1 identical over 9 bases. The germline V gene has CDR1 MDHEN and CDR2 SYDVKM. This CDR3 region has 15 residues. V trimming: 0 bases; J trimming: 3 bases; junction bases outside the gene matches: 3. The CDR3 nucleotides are TGTGCCAGCAGTTTATGGGACAGGGGAATCTACGAGCAGTACTTC. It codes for CASSLWDRGIYEQYF. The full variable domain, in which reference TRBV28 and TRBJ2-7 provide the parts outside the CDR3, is DVKVTQSSRYLVKRTGEKVFLECVQDMDHENMFWYRQDPGLGLRLIYFSYDVKMKEKGDIPEGYSVSREKKERFSLILESASTNQTSMYLCASSLWDRGIYEQYFGPGTRLTVT.

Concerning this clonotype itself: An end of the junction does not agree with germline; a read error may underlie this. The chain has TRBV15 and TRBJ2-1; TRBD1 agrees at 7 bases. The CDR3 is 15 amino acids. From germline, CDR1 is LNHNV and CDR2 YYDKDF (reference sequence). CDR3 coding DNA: TGTGCCACCAGCAGAGAGAAACAGGGGAGCAATGAGCAGCTCTTC. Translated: CATSREKQGSNEQLF.

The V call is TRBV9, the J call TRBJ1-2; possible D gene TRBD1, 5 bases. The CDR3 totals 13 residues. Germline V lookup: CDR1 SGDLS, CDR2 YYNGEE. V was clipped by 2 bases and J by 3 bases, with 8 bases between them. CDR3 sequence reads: CASSVGDYYGYTF. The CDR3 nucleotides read TGTGCCAGCAGCGTCGGGGACTACTATGGCTACACCTTC.

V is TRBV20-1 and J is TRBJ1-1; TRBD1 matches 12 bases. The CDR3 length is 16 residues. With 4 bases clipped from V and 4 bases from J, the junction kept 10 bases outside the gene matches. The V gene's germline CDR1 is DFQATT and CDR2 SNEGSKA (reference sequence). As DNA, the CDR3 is TGCAGTGCTAACACCGGGACAGGGGGCAGGGGCACTGAAGCTTTCTTT. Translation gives CSANTGTGGRGTEAFF.

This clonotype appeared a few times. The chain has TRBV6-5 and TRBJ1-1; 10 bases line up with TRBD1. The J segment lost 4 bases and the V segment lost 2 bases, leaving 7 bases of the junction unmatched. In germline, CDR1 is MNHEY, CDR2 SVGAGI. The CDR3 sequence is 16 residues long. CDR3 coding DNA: TGTGCCAGCAGTTACCCGCCGGGACAGGGGACCACTGAAGCTTTCTTT. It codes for CASSYPPGQGTTEAFF.

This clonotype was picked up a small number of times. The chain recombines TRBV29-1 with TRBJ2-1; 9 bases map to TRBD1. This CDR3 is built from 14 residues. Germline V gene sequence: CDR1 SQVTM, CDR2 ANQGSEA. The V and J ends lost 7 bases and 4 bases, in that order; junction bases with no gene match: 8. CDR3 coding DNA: TGCAGCGCTGCCCGGGACAGGGAGTACAATGAGCAGTTCTTC. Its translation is CSAARDREYNEQFF.

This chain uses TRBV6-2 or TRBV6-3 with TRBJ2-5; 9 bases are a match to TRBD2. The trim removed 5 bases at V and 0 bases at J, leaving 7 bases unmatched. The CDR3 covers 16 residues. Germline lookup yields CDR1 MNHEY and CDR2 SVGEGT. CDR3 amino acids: CASSGGLAANQETQYF. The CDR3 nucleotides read TGTGCCAGCAGTGGGGGACTAGCCGCCAACCAAGAGACCCAGTACTTC.

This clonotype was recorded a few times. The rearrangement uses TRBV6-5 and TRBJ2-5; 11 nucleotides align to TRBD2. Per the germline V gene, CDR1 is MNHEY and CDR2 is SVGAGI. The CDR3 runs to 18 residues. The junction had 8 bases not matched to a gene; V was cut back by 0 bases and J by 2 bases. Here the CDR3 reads CASSYSMFGTSGQETQYF. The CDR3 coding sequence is TGTGCCAGCAGTTACTCGATGTTCGGGACTAGCGGACAAGAGACCCAGTACTTC.

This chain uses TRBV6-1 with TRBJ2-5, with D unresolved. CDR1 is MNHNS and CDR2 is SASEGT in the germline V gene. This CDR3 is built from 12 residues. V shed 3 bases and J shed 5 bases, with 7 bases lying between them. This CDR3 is CASSDIIETQYF. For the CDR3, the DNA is TGTGCCAGCAGTGACATTATTGAGACCCAGTACTTC.

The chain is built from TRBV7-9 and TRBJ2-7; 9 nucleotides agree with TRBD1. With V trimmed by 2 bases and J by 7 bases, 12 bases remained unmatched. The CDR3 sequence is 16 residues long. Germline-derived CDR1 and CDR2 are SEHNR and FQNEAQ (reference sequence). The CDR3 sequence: CASSLSSGQGWWEQYF. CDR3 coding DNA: TGTGCCAGCAGCTTATCCTCAGGACAGGGGTGGTGGGAGCAGTACTTC.

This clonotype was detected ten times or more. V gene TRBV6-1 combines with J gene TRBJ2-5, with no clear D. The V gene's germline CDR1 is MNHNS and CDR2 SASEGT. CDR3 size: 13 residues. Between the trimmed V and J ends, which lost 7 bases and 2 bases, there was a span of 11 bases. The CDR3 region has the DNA TGTGCCAGCACCGTCCGCCAACAAGAGACCCAGTACTTC. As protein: CASTVRQQETQYF.

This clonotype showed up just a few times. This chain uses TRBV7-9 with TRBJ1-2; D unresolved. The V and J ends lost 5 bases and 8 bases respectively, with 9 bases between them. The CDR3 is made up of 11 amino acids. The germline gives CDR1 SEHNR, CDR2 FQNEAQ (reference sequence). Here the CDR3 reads CASSPGVGYTF. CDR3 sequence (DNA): TGTGCCAGCAGCCCCGGGGTAGGCTACACCTTC.

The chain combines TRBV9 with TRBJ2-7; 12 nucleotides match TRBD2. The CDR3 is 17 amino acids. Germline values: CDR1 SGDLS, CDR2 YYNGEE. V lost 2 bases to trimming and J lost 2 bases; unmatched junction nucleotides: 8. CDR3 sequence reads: CASSVSGTSGHTYEQYF. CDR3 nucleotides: TGTGCCAGCAGCGTTAGTGGGACTAGCGGGCATACCTACGAGCAGTACTTC.

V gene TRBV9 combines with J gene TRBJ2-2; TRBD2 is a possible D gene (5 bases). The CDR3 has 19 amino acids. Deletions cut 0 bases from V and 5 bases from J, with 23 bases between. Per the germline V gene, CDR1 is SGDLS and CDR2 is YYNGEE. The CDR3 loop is CASSVGILRLPKETGELFF. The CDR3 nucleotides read TGTGCCAGCAGCGTAGGGATTCTAAGACTACCGAAGGAAACCGGGGAGCTGTTTTTT.

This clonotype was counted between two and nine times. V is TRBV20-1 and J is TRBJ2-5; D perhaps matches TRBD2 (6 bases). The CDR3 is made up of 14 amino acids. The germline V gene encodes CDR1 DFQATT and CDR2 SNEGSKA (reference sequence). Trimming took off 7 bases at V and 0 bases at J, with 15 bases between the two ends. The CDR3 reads CSGSKLAYQETQYF. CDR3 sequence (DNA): TGCAGTGGATCTAAACTAGCTTACCAAGAGACCCAGTACTTC.

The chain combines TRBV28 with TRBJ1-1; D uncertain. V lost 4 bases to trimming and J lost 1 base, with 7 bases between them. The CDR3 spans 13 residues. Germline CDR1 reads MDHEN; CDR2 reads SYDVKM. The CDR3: CASSSLENTEAFF. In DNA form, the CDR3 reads TGTGCCAGCAGTTCCCTCGAGAACACTGAAGCTTTCTTT.

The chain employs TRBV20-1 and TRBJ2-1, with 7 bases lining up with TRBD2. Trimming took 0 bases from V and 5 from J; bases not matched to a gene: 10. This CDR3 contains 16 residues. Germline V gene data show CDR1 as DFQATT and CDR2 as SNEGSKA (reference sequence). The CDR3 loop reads CSARDEPSGQDNEQFF. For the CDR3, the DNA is TGCAGTGCTAGAGATGAACCTAGCGGCCAAGACAATGAGCAGTTCTTC.

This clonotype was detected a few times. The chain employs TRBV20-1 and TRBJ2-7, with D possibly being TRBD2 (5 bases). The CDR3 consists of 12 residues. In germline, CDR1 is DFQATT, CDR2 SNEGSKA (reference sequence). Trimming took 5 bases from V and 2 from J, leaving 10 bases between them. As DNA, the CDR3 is TGCAGTGCTTCCGCGAGGGCCTACGAGCAGTACTTC. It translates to CSASARAYEQYF.